Described below is a single TCR beta chain sequence and its context. Its antigen remains unidentified. It is unclear where the CDR3 begins or ends on the DNA, so no DNA is shown, and the CDR3 is as TCRdb lists it. The source of the sample is a study of CD8+CD57+ T cells in acquired aplastic anemia. For the study at large: CD4+ and CD8+ cells, once sorted, gave DNA averaging about 3 ug. Study conclusions and caveats: Overlap between patients and controls comprised almost 30 CD8+ CDR3 sequences.

The CDR3 has 14 amino acids, counting both end residues. Germline CDR1 ENHRY, CDR2 SYGVKD. The template for TCR beta VDJ and CDR3 sequence profiling was genomic DNA. TCRdb passed the reads through MiXCR, listing each CDR3 protein once. The sample has more than 250,000 distinct CDR3 sequences, 45% to 65% seen once; the top ten hold roughly 8%. This sequence originates from a human donor with severe aplastic anemia or a healthy control (not recorded which). The chain combines TRBV10-3 with TRBJ1-2; the table names TRBD1, a call not compared with the DNA. Sequencing was carried out using sorted CD4+, CD8+, or CD8+CD57+ T cells (not recorded which) from PBMCs. The CDR3 is CATLQGASYYSCTF.